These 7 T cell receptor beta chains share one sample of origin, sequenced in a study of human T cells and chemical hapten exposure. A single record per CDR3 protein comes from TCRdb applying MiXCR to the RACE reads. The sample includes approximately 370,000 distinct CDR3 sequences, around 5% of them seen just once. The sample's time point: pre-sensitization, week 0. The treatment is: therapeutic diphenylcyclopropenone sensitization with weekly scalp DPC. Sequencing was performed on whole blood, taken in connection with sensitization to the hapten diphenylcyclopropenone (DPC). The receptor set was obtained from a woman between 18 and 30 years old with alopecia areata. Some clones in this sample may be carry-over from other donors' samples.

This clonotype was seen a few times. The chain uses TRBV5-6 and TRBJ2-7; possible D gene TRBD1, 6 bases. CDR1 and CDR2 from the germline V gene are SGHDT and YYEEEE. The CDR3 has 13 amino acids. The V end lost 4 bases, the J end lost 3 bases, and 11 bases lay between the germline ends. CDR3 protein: CASSPADSYEQYF. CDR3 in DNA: TGTGCCAGCAGCCCAGCGGACAGCTACGAGCAGTACTTC. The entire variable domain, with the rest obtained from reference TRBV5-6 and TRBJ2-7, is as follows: DAGVTQSPTHLIKTRGQQVTLRCSPKSGHDTVSWYQQALGQGPQFIFQYYEEEERQRGNFPDRFSGHQFPNYSSELNVNALLLGDSALYLCASSPADSYEQYFGPGTRLTVT.

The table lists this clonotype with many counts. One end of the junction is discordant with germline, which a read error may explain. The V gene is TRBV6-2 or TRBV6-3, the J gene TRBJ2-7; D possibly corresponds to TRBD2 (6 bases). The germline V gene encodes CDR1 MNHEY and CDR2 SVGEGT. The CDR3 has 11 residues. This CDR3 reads CASSYPGSPNF. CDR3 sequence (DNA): TGTGCCAGCAGTTACCCCGGGAGCCCTAACTTC.

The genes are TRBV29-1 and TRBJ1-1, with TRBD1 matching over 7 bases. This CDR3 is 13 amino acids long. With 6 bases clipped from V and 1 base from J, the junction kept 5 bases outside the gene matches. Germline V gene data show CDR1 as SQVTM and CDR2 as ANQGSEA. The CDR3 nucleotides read TGCAGCGTAGTAAGACAGGGGAACACTGAAGCTTTCTTT. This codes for CSVVRQGNTEAFF.

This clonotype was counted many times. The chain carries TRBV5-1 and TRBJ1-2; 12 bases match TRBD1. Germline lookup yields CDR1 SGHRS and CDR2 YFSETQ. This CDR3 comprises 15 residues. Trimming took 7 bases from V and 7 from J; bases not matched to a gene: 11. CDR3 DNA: TGCGCCAGCGGTACCGGGACAGGGGGCGCGCTTGGCTACACCTTC. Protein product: CASGTGTGGALGYTF.

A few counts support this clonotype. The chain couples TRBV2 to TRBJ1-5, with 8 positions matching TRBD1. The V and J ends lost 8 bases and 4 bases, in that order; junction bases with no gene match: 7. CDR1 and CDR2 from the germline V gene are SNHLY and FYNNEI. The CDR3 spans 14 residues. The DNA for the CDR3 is TGTGCCAGCCAGACTAGGACAGGGAATCAGCCCCAGCATTTT. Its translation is CASQTRTGNQPQHF.

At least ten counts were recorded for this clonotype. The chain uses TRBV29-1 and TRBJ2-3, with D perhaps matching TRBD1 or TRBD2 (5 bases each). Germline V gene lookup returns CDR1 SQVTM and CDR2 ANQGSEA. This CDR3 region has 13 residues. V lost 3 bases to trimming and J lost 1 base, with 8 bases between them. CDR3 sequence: CSVERGRTDTQYF. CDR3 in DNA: TGCAGCGTTGAGAGGGGCCGCACAGATACGCAGTATTTT.

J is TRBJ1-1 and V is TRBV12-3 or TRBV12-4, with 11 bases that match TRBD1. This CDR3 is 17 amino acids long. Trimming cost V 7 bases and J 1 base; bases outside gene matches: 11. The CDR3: CASIAPGQGVGNTEAFF. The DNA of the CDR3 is TGTGCCAGCATCGCGCCGGGACAGGGGGTCGGGAACACTGAAGCTTTCTTT.